The rows below give T cell receptor beta chains drawn from one sample of a study of blood T cell repertoires in COVID-19. Generated by immunoSEQ multiplex PCR, the TCRdb table keeps only in-frame clones and is missing some. The repertoire holds about 280,000 clones, with 85% as singletons. Sequencing input: peripheral blood. These TCRs come from a man aged 45 to 65 with active or convalescent COVID-19. The CDR3 runs from the conserved cysteine through the conserved F or W. A D gene is named only where the DNA matches it firmly. Clone size is not always given. Where it is, it says once, few, many or a class for expanded clones.

v_call	clone_size	d_call	j_call	cdr3_aa	cdr3_nt
TRBV6-5	once	TRBD2	TRBJ2-3	CASSGLAGVADTQYF	TGTGCCAGCAGCGGACTAGCGGGAGTAGCAGATACGCAGTATTTT
TRBV12-2	.	.	TRBJ2-1	CASRLAEGTGPRSYNEQFF	TGTGCAAGTCGCTTAGCGGAGGGTACAGGTCCTCGCTCCTACAATGAGCAGTTCTTC
TRBV19	.	.	TRBJ1-6	CASSITGNRSPLHF	TGTGCCAGTAGTATTACAGGGAATCGGTCACCCCTCCACTTT
TRBV29-1	few	TRBD1	TRBJ1-6	CSVGRDSNSPLHF	TGCAGCGTTGGAAGGGACAGCAATTCACCCCTCCACTTT
TRBV25-1	.	TRBD1	TRBJ1-3	CASSEWAGGTGNTIYF	TGTGCCAGCAGTGAATGGGCAGGGGGCACAGGAAACACCATATATTTT
TRBV15	.	.	TRBJ1-3	CATSRGVGSSRIGNTIYF	TGTGCCACCAGCAGAGGCGTTGGGAGCAGCCGAATTGGAAACACCATATATTTT
TRBV27	once	.	TRBJ2-7	CASSSSGLRSEQYF	TGTGCCAGCAGTTCCTCGGGACTCCGCTCTGAGCAGTACTTC
TRBV25-1	.	TRBD2	TRBJ2-2	CASSEYGSGSLYTGELFF	TGTGCCAGCAGTGAATATGGGAGCGGGAGCCTCTACACCGGGGAGCTGTTTTTT
TRBV6-5	once	.	TRBJ2-5	CASRVGLKETQYF	TGTGCCAGCAGGGTGGGACTCAAAGAGACCCAGTACTTC
TRBV25-1	.	.	TRBJ1-1	CASSGRVNTEAFF	TGTGCCAGCAGTGGACGGGTGAACACTGAAGCTTTCTTT
TRBV5-1	.	TRBD1	TRBJ1-2	CASAEGGTGLLRSYGYTF	TGCGCCAGCGCCGAAGGGGGGACAGGGCTCTTAAGGAGCTATGGCTACACCTTC
TRBV19	few	TRBD2	TRBJ2-7	CASSIGTSGSHEQYF	TGTGCCAGTAGTATTGGGACTAGCGGGAGCCACGAGCAGTACTTC
TRBV6-5	.	.	TRBJ2-7	CASSGDTRGEQYF	TGTGCCAGCAGCGGGGACACTAGAGGCGAGCAGTACTTC
TRBV7-2	.	TRBD2	TRBJ2-3	CASSLGLAGGTDTQYF	TGTGCCAGCAGCTTAGGACTAGCGGGAGGCACAGATACGCAGTATTTT
TRBV5-4	.	.	TRBJ1-1	CASSLGRGWSNTEAFF	TGTGCCAGCAGCTTGGGAAGGGGCTGGTCGAACACTGAAGCTTTCTTT
TRBV10-3	few	.	TRBJ1-1	CAISARGNTEAFF	TGTGCCATCAGCGCCAGGGGGAACACTGAAGCTTTCTTT
TRBV11-3	.	TRBD1	TRBJ1-2	CASSPSGTGLVYGYTF	TGTGCCAGCAGCCCATCCGGGACAGGGTTAGTCTATGGCTACACCTTC
TRBV4-2	.	.	TRBJ2-1	CASSQVGGREQFF	TGTGCCAGCAGCCAAGTCGGTGGGAGAGAGCAGTTCTTC
TRBV6-2/TRBV6-3	.	TRBD1	TRBJ2-4	CASSSPWDSKNIQYF	TGTGCCAGCAGTTCACCCTGGGACAGCAAAAACATTCAGTACTTC
TRBV7-2	.	.	TRBJ1-1	CASRSNGGVNTEAFF	TGTGCCAGCAGATCCAACGGGGGAGTGAACACTGAAGCTTTCTTT
TRBV28	.	.	TRBJ2-2	CASSPWTLTPNTGELFF	TGTGCCAGCAGTCCATGGACATTAACTCCGAACACCGGGGAGCTGTTTTTT
TRBV5-1	once	.	TRBJ2-3	CASSLGGLTDTQYF	TGCGCCAGCAGCTTGGGAGGGCTCACAGATACGCAGTATTTT
TRBV12-3/TRBV12-4	.	.	TRBJ2-7	CASRPRGRYEQYF	TGTGCCAGCAGGCCCCGAGGAAGGTACGAGCAGTACTTC
TRBV4-3	once	TRBD1	TRBJ2-7	CASSQTGTDPYEQYF	TGCGCCAGCAGCCAAACAGGGACAGATCCCTACGAGCAGTACTTC
TRBV5-4	.	.	TRBJ2-3	CASSPQSVDTQYF	TGTGCCAGCAGTCCTCAGAGCGTCGATACGCAGTATTTT